Each of the 3 T cell receptor beta chains below was sequenced from the same sample in a study of a mutant IDH1 vaccine in newly diagnosed glioma. Which antigens these TCRs recognize remains unknown. Some clones are missing from TCRdb's copy, which holds only in-frame ones; the method was immunoSEQ multiplex PCR. The table lists tens of thousands of clones, over 75% of them singletons. Time point given: week 5, during vaccination. Every vaccination contained 300 ug of the mutant IDH1 20-mer peptide and was paired with topical imiquimod. The material sequenced was PBMCs, taken from a glioma patient whose treatment included an IDH1 peptide vaccine. The receptor source for this set is a man aged 35-49 years with glioma.

This clone appeared once. V is TRBV6-5 and J is TRBJ1-4; D ambiguous. The CDR3 has 15 residues. V lost 3 bases, J lost 4 bases, and 12 bases lay in between. The germline V gene encodes CDR1 MNHEY and CDR2 SVGAGI. The chain's CDR3 is CASSYSSAYNEKLFF. The CDR3 region has the DNA TGTGCCAGCAGTTATTCCTCGGCGTATAATGAAAAACTGTTTTTT.

This chain links TRBV5-1 with TRBJ2-3; 10 bases fit TRBD1. J gave up 5 bases and V 4 bases, and 10 bases lay outside the gene matches. In germline, CDR1 is SGHRS, CDR2 YFSETQ. The CDR3 contains 16 residues. CDR3 protein: CASSPRQGARVDTQYF. CDR3 sequence (DNA): TGCGCCAGCAGCCCACGACAGGGGGCGCGTGTAGATACGCAGTATTTT.

The chain employs TRBV7-6 and TRBJ2-7; D remains unclear. Germline-derived CDR1 and CDR2 are SGHVS and FNYEAQ. Trimming left V 4 bases short and J 7 bases short, with 14 bases between. The CDR3 loop spans 13 amino acids. Written as DNA, the CDR3 is TGTGCCAGCAGCTCCCTCGGTGGGCGGGAGCAGTACTTC. Encoded protein: CASSSLGGREQYF.